The 14 T cell receptor beta chains below come from one sample, sequenced in a study of lymphopenia after photon versus proton radiotherapy. The data were produced by immunoSEQ multiplex PCR, yet TCRdb's version contains in-frame clones alone and is incomplete. This sample carries around 29,000 clones, 84% of them seen once, and the ten largest clones take around 13%. The specimen was peripheral blood, collected from a patient treated with proton-based radiotherapy. The receptors were gathered from a woman in her seventies with pancreatic cancer.

V is TRBV29-1 and J is TRBJ2-5; perhaps TRBD2 as D (6 bases). CDR1 and CDR2 from the germline V gene are SQVTM and ANQGSEA. The V gene lost 6 bases and the J gene lost 4 bases, with 12 bases spanning the gap. CDR3 length: 12 amino acids. CDR3: CSVELARETQYF. Written as DNA, the CDR3 is TGCAGCGTGGAGCTAGCGCGAGAGACCCAGTACTTC.

This rearrangement joins TRBV11-2 to TRBJ2-1; 7 bases map to TRBD2. CDR1 and CDR2 (germline): SGHAT, FQNNGV. V gave up 5 bases and J gave up 5 bases; unmatched junction bases: 6. The length of the CDR3 is 14 residues. In nucleotides, the CDR3 is TGTGCCAGCAGCCGGGCTAGCGGCAACAATGAGCAGTTCTTC. Its translation: CASSRASGNNEQFF.

Only a few counts were recorded for this clone. The J gene is TRBJ1-1, the V gene TRBV15; D not certain. This CDR3 has 13 amino acids. Germline V gene lookup returns CDR1 LNHNV and CDR2 YYDKDF (reference sequence). The V gene lost 6 bases and the J gene lost 8 bases, with 16 bases spanning the gap. This chain's CDR3 is CATRRAVVEEAFF. The CDR3 DNA follows: TGTGCCACCAGACGGGCTGTCGTCGAAGAAGCTTTCTTT.

V and J are TRBV18 and TRBJ2-5, with unresolved D. Germline CDR1 reads KGHSH; CDR2 reads LQKENI. The V gene lost 4 bases and the J gene lost 3 bases, with 21 bases spanning the gap. The CDR3 totals 17 residues. The CDR3 protein is CASSLNSGTSREETQYF. DNA for the CDR3: TGTGCCAGCTCACTAAACAGTGGAACCTCCCGAGAAGAGACCCAGTACTTC.

This rearrangement joins TRBV28 to TRBJ1-1; D gene ambiguous. Germline CDR1 and CDR2: MDHEN and SYDVKM. The CDR3 spans 14 residues. V was cut by 6 bases and J by 4 bases, with 15 bases left in between. The CDR3 DNA follows: TGTGCCAGCAGGCTTGCTGGCACGGGCACTGAAGCTTTCTTT. Translated: CASRLAGTGTEAFF.

The chain employs TRBV29-1 and TRBJ1-4, with 8 bases lining up with TRBD1. The germline gives CDR1 SQVTM, CDR2 ANQGSEA. This CDR3 has 9 amino acids. CDR3 sequence (DNA): TGCAGGAACCGGGACAGGATGTTTTTT. It translates to CRNRDRMFF.

The rearrangement joins TRBV7-8 to TRBJ1-5, with 9 positions matching TRBD1. CDR3 length: 17 amino acids. Trimming took 2 bases from V and 0 from J; bases not matched to a gene: 5. Germline V gene lookup returns CDR1 SGHVS and CDR2 FQNEAQ. The CDR3 coding sequence is TGTGCCAGCAGCTTAAGGACAGGGGCCTATAGCAATCAGCCCCAGCATTTT. This encodes CASSLRTGAYSNQPQHF.

The rearrangement uses TRBV19 and TRBJ1-1; tentative D call: TRBD1 (5 bases). The CDR3 covers 12 residues. V lost 7 bases, J lost 1 base, and 7 bases lay in between. CDR1 LNHDA and CDR2 SQIVND come from the germline V gene (reference sequence). DNA of the CDR3: TGTGCCAGTAAAACAGGGAACACTGAAGCTTTCTTT. Translating it yields CASKTGNTEAFF.

The chain recombines TRBV5-1 with TRBJ2-2; 8 bases line up with TRBD1. With V trimmed by 4 bases and J by 1 base, 3 bases remained unmatched. Germline-derived CDR1 and CDR2 are SGHRS and YFSETQ. This CDR3 has 15 residues. The CDR3 DNA reads as TGCGCCAGCAGCACCGGGACAGGGAACACCGGGGAGCTGTTTTTT. The encoded protein is CASSTGTGNTGELFF.

The genes are TRBV9 and TRBJ2-7, with D possibly matching TRBD1 (5 bases). V was shortened by 0 bases and J by 3 bases, with 10 bases between the two germline ends. Per the germline V gene, CDR1 is SGDLS and CDR2 is YYNGEE. CDR3 length equals 14 residues. The CDR3 spells CASSVDAQGYEQYF. The CDR3 DNA reads TGTGCCAGCAGCGTAGACGCCCAGGGCTACGAGCAGTACTTC.

This clone was detected only a few times. This chain connects TRBV28 to TRBJ1-2, with 7 bases aligning to TRBD1. Germline CDR1 and CDR2: MDHEN and SYDVKM. V lost 5 bases to trimming and J lost 8 bases; unmatched junction nucleotides: 5. The CDR3 sequence is 12 residues long. The DNA for the CDR3 is TGTGCCAGCAGTCAGACAGGGTGGGGCTACACCTTC. Encoded protein: CASSQTGWGYTF.

This clone has a handful of counts. This chain joins TRBV5-1 and TRBJ1-1, with D unresolved. In germline, CDR1 is SGHRS, CDR2 YFSETQ. The CDR3 consists of 13 residues. Trimming stripped 0 bases from V and 1 base from J, with 4 bases between. The CDR3 is CASSLVPNTEAFF. Written as DNA, the CDR3 is TGCGCCAGCAGCTTGGTCCCGAACACTGAAGCTTTCTTT. Drawing the rest from reference TRBV5-1 and TRBJ1-1, the complete variable domain is KAGVTQTPRYLIKTRGQQVTLSCSPISGHRSVSWYQQTPGQGLQFLFEYFSETQRNKGNFPGRFSGRQFSNSRSEMNVSTLELGDSALYLCASSLVPNTEAFFGQGTRLTVV.

This chain joins TRBV5-6 and TRBJ2-1; 7 bases match TRBD1. This CDR3 is built from 16 residues. Germline loops: CDR1 SGHDT, CDR2 YYEEEE. The V segment lost 5 bases and the J segment 2 bases; nucleotides outside the gene matches: 10. The CDR3 DNA sequence: TGTGCCAGCAGATTACCGGGACAGACCCCCTACAATGAGCAGTTCTTC. Amino acids: CASRLPGQTPYNEQFF. The variable domain in full, with the rest retrieved from reference TRBV5-6 and TRBJ2-1, is DAGVTQSPTHLIKTRGQQVTLRCSPKSGHDTVSWYQQALGQGPQFIFQYYEEEERQRGNFPDRFSGHQFPNYSSELNVNALLLGDSALYLCASRLPGQTPYNEQFFGPGTRLTVL.

The chain recombines TRBV10-2 with TRBJ2-5; D may be TRBD1 (6 bases). The J call could be wrong; TRBJ2-7 is a better fit for the DNA end. CDR3 length: 14 residues. CDR1 is WSHSY, CDR2 SAAADI, per germline. CDR3 nucleotide sequence: TGCGCCAGCAGTGTTCCGGGACACAACTACGAGCAGTACTTC. Amino acids: CASSVPGHNYEQYF.